A single sample is the source of the 6 T cell receptor beta chains below, sequenced in a study of shared clonotypes between healthy human individuals. Some clones are missing from TCRdb's copy, which holds only in-frame ones; the method was immunoSEQ multiplex PCR. There are more than 900,000 clones in the sample; more than 75% occur only once, and 0.6% to 0.7% lies in the top ten. The specimen was memory CD4+ T cells from PBMCs. The subset was: CD45RA-negative fraction. The receptors were sampled from a young man in good health. Some clones in this sample may be carry-over from other donors' samples.

This sequence joins TRBV2 and TRBJ1-3; D gene unclear. The CDR3 totals 14 residues. V was cut by 4 bases and J by 0 bases, with 7 bases left in between. Germline V gives CDR1 SNHLY, CDR2 FYNNEI. The CDR3 sequence: CASSVVTSGNTIYF. The CDR3 nucleotides are TGTGCCAGCAGTGTGGTTACCTCTGGAAACACCATATATTTT.

This chain links TRBV11-2 with TRBJ2-2; no firm D call. The CDR3 is 15 amino acids. V lost 3 bases, J lost 0 bases, and 8 bases lay in between. CDR1 and CDR2 from the germline V gene are SGHAT and FQNNGV. Here the CDR3 reads CASSFGPTNTGELFF. In DNA form, the CDR3 reads TGTGCCAGCAGCTTTGGACCCACGAACACCGGGGAGCTGTTTTTT. Complete variable domain (other parts from reference TRBV11-2 and TRBJ2-2): EAGVAQSPRYKIIEKRQSVAFWCNPISGHATLYWYQQILGQGPKLLIQFQNNGVVDDSQLPKDRFSAERLKGVDSTLKIQPAKLEDSAVYLCASSFGPTNTGELFFGEGSRLTVL.

About this clone: This could be a read error, since a much larger clone is one nucleotide away. The chain couples TRBV5-4 to TRBJ2-2; D remains ambiguous. The length of the CDR3 is 12 residues. V was cut by 0 bases and J by 6 bases, with 3 bases left in between. Per germline, CDR1 SGHNT and CDR2 YYREEE (reference sequence). Written as DNA, the CDR3 is TGTGCCAGCAGCTTGGGGGCCGGGGAGCTGTTTTTT. Encoded protein: CASSLGAGELFF.

V gene TRBV7-6 combines with J gene TRBJ1-4; D is unresolved. The germline V and J ends were trimmed by 1 base and 4 bases, with 10 bases remaining between them. Per the germline V gene, CDR1 is SGHVS and CDR2 is FNYEAQ. This CDR3 contains 15 residues. In DNA, the CDR3 is TGTGCCAGCAGCTTAGAACCGGTGCTTAATGAAAAACTGTTTTTT. It is translated as CASSLEPVLNEKLFF.

The V gene is TRBV6-5, the J gene TRBJ1-1, with 7 bases fitting TRBD1. From germline, CDR1 is MNHEY and CDR2 SVGAGI. V dropped 1 base and J dropped 4; count of bases not matched to a gene: 6. This CDR3 region has 15 residues. CDR3 sequence (DNA): TGTGCCAGCAGTTACTGGGCACAGGGGAGCACTGAAGCTTTCTTT. Protein product: CASSYWAQGSTEAFF.

A remark on this clone: Only one base separates this from a far larger clonotype, so it likely reflects a read error. Distinct nucleotide sequences in the sample also encode this CDR3. The rearrangement joins TRBV2 to TRBJ1-2, with TRBD1 matching 9 bases. Germline V gene lookup returns CDR1 SNHLY and CDR2 FYNNEI. The CDR3 loop spans 15 amino acids. CDR3 nucleotides: TGTGCCAGCAGAAACAGGGGGCTCCTTAACTATGGCTACACTTTC. It translates to CASRNRGLLNYGYTF.